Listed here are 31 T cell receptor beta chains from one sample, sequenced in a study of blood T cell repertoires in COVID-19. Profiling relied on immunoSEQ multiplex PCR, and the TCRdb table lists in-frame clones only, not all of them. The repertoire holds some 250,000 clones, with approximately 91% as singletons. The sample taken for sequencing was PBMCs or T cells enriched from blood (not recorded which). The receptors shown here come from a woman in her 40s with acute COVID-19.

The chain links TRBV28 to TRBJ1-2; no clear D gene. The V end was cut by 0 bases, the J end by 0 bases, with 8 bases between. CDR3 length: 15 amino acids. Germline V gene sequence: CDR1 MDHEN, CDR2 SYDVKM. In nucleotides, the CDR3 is TGTGCCAGCAGTTTATGGAAGTCAGCTAACTATGGCTACACCTTC. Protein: CASSLWKSANYGYTF.

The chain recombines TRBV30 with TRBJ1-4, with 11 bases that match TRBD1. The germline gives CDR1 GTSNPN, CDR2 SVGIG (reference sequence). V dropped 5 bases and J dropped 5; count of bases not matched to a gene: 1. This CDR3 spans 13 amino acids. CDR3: CAWGQGANEKLFF. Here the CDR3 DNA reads TGTGCCTGGGGACAGGGGGCGAATGAAAAACTGTTTTTT.

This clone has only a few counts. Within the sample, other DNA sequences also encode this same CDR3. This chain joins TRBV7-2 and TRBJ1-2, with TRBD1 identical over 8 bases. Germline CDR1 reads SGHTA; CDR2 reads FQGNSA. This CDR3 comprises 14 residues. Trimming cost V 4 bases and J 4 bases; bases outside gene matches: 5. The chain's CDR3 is CASSSTGTGYGYTF. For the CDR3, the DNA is TGTGCCAGCAGCTCAACCGGGACAGGCTATGGCTACACCTTC.

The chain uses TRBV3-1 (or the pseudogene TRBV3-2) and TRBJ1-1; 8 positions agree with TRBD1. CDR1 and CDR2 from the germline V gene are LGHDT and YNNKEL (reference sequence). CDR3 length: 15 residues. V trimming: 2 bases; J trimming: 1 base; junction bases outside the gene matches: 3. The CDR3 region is CASSQPQGGNTEAFF. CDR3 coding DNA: TGTGCCAGCAGCCAACCACAGGGGGGGAACACTGAAGCTTTCTTT.

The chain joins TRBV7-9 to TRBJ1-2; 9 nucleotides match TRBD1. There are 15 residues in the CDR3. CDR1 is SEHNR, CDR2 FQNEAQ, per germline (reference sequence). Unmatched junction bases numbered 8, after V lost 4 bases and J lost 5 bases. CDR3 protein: CASSSSTGGYYGYTF. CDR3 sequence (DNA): TGTGCCAGCAGCTCTTCGACAGGGGGGTATTATGGCTACACCTTC.

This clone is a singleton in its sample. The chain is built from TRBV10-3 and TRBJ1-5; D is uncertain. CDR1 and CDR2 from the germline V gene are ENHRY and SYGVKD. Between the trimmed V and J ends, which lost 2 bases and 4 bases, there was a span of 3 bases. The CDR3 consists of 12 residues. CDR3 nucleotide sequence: TGTGCCATCAGTGAGACAAATCAGCCCCAGCATTTT. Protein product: CAISETNQPQHF.

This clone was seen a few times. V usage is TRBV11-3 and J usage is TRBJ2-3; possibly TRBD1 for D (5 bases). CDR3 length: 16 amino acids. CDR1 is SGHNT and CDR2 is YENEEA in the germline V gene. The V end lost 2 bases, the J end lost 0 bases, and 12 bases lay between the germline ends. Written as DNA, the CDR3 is TGTGCCAGCAGCTTATTGACAGTAACTAGCACAGATACGCAGTATTTT. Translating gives CASSLLTVTSTDTQYF.

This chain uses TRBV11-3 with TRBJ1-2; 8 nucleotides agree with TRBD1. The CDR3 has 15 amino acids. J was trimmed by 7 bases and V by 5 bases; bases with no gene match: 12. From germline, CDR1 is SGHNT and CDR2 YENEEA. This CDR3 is CASSLGQGTDTGYTF. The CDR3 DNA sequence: TGTGCCAGCAGCCTTGGACAGGGAACCGATACTGGCTACACCTTC.

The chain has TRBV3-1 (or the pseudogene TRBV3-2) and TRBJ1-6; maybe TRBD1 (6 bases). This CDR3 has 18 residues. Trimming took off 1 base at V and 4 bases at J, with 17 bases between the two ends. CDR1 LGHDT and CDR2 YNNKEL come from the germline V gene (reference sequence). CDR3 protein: CASSQGGQRQRYNSPLHF. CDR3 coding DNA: TGTGCCAGCAGCCAAGGCGGACAGCGGCAAAGATATAATTCACCCCTCCACTTT.

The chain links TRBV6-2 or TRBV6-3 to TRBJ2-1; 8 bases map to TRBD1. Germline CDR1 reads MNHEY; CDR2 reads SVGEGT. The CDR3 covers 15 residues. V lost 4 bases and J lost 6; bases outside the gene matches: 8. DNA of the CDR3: TGTGCCAGCAGTTTAGGACAGGGACGTCTCAATGAGCAGTTCTTC. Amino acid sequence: CASSLGQGRLNEQFF.

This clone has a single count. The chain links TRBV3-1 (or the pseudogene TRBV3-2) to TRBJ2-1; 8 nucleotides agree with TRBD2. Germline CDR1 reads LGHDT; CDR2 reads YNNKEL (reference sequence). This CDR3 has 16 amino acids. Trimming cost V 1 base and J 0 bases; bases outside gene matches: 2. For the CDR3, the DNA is TGTGCCAGCAGCCAAGGGGCGGGGGGCTCCTACAATGAGCAGTTCTTC. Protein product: CASSQGAGGSYNEQFF.

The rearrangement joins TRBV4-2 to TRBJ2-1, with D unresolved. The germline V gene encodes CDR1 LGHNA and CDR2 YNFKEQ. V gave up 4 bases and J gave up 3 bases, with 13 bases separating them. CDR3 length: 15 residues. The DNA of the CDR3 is TGTGCCAGCAGCCCTACCTCTCGAGGCTACAATGAGCAGTTCTTC. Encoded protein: CASSPTSRGYNEQFF.

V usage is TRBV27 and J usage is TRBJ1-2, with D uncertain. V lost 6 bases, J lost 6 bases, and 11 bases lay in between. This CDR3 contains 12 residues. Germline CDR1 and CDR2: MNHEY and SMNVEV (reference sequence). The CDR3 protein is CASREGLHGYTF. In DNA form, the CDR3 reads TGTGCCAGCAGGGAGGGTTTACATGGCTACACCTTC.

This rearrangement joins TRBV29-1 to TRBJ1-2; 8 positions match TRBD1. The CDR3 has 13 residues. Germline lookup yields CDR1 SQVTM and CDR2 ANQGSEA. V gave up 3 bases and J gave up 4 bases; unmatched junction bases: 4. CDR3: CSVDLQGGYGYTF. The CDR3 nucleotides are TGCAGCGTTGATCTACAGGGGGGCTATGGCTACACCTTC. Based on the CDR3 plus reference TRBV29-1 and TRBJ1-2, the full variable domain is SAVISQKPSRDICQRGTSLTIQCQVDSQVTMMFWYRQQPGQSLTLIATANQGSEATYESGFVIDKFPISRPNLTFSTLTVSNMSPEDSSIYLCSVDLQGGYGYTFGSGTRLTVV.

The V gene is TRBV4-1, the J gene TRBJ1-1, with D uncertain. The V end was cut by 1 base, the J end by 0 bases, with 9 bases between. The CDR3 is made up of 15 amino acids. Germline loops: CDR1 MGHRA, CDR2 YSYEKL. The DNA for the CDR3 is TGCGCCAGCAGCCAAGGGAGGCGGTTGAACACTGAAGCTTTCTTT. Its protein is CASSQGRRLNTEAFF.

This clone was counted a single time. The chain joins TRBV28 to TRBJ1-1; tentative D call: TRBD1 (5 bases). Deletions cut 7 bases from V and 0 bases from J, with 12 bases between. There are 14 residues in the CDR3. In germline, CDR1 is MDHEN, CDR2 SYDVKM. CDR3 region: CASTFRVMNTEAFF. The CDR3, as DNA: TGTGCCAGCACCTTCAGGGTCATGAACACTGAAGCTTTCTTT.

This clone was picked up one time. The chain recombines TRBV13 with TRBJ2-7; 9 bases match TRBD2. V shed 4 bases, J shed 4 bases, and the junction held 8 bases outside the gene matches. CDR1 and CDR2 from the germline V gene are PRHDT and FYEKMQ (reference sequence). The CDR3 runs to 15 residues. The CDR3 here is CASSSRGGEEYEQYF. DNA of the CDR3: TGTGCCAGCAGCTCCCGCGGGGGGGAAGAATACGAGCAGTACTTC.

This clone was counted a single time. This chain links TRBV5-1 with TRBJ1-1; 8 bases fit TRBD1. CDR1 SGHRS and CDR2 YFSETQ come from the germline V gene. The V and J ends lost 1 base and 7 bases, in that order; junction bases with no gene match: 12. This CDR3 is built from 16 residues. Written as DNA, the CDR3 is TGCGCCAGCAGCTTGCAGGGGGCCCTCGGGGGAGATGAAGCTTTCTTT. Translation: CASSLQGALGGDEAFF.

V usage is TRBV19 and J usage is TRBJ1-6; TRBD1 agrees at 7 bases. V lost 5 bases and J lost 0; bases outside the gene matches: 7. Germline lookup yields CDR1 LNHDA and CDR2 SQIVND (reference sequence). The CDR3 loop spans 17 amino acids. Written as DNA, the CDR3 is TGTGCCAGTAGTCCCGACAGGGCCAGCTCCTATAATTCACCCCTCCACTTT. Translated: CASSPDRASSYNSPLHF.

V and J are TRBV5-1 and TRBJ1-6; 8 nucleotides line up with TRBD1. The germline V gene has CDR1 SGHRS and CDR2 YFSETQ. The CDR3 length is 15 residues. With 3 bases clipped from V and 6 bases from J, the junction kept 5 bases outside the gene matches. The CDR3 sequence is CASSSLGQGNSPLHF. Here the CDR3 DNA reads TGCGCCAGCAGCTCGTTAGGACAGGGTAATTCACCCCTCCACTTT.

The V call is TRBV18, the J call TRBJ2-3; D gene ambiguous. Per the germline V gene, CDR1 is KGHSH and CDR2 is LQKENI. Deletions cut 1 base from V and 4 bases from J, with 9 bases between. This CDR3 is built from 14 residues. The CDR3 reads CASSPRQAADTQYF. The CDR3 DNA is TGTGCCAGCTCACCACGTCAAGCTGCAGATACGCAGTATTTT.

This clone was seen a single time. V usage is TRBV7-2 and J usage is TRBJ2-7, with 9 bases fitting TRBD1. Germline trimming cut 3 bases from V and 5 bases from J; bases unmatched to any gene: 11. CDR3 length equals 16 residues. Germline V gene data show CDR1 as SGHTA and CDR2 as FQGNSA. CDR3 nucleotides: TGTGCCAGCAGCTTTGGACCGGGACAGGGCCGAAACGAGCAGTACTTC. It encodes CASSFGPGQGRNEQYF.

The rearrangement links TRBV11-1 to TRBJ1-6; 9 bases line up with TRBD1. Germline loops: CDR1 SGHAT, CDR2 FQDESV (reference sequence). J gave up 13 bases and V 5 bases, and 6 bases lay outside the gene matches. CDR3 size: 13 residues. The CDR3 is CASSPRTGAPLHF. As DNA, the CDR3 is TGTGCCAGCAGCCCTCGGACAGGGGCCCCCCTCCACTTT.

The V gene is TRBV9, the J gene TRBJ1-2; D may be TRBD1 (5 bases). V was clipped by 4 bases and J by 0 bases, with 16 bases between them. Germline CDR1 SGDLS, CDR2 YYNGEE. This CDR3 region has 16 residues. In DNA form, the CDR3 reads TGTGCCAGCAGCCTCCTTCCTGGGGGGACTAACTATGGCTACACCTTC. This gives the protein CASSLLPGGTNYGYTF.

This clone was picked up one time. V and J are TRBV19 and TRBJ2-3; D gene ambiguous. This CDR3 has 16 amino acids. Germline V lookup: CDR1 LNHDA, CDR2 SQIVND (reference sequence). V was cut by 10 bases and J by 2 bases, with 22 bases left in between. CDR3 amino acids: CATRPLGGPITDTQYF. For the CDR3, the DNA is TGTGCCACCCGCCCCCTAGGCGGCCCTATCACAGATACGCAGTATTTT.

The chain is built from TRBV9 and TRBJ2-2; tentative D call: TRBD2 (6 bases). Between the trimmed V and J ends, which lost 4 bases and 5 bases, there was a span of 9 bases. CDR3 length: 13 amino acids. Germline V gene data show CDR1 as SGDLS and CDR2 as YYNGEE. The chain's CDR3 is CASSPGVTGELFF. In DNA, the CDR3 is TGTGCCAGCAGCCCGGGGGTGACCGGGGAGCTGTTTTTT.

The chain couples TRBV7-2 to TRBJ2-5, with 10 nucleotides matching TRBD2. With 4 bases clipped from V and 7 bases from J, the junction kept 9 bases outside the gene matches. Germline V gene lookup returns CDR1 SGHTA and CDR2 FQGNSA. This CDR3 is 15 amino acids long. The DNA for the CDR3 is TGTGCCAGCAGCTCTAGGACTAGCGGCAGGGGGACCCAGTACTTC. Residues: CASSSRTSGRGTQYF.

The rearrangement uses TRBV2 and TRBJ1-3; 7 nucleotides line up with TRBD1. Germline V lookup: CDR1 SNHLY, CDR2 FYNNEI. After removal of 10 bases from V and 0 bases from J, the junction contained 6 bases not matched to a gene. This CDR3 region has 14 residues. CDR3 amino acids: CATSQGSSGNTIYF. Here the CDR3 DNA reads TGTGCCACTTCACAGGGGAGCTCTGGAAACACCATATATTTT. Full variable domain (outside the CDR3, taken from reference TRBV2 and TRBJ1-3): EPEVTQTPSHQVTQMGQEVILRCVPISNHLYFYWYRQILGQKVEFLVSFYNNEISEKSEIFDDQFSVERPDGSNFTLKIRSTKLEDSAMYFCATSQGSSGNTIYFGEGSWLTVV.

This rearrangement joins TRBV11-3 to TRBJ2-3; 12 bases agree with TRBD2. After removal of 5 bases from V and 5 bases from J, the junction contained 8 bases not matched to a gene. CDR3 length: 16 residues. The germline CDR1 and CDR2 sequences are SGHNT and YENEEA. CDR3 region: CASSTRTSGARDTQYF. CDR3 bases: TGTGCCAGCAGCACGAGGACTAGCGGGGCCCGAGATACGCAGTATTTT.

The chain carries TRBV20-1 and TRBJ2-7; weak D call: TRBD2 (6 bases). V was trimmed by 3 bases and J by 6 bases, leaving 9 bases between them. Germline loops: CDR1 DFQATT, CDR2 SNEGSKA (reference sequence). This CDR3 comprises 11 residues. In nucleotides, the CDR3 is TGCAGTGCTAGCGGGGGATTCGAGCAGTACTTC. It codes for CSASGGFEQYF.

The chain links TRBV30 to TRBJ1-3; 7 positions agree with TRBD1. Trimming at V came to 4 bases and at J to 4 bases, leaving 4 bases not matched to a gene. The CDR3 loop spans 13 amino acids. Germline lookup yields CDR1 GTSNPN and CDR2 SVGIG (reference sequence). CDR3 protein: CAWNQGQGNTIYF. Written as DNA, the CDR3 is TGTGCCTGGAATCAGGGACAGGGAAACACCATATATTTT. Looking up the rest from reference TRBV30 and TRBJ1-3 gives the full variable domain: SQTIHQWPATLVQPVGSPLSLECTVEGTSNPNLYWYRQAAGRGLQLLFYSVGIGQISSEVPQNLSASRPQDRQFILSSKKLLLSDSGFYLCAWNQGQGNTIYFGEGSWLTVV.